This T cell receptor beta chain was sequenced in a study of somatic mutations in cytotoxic T cells in rheumatoid arthritis. Assay: immunoSEQ multiplex PCR; the TCRdb copy retains only in-frame clones and omits some. The data hold roughly 20,000 clones, with about three quarters observed a single time. This clone was observed a few times. Germline CDR1 MNHEY, CDR2 SVGAGI. V lost 2 bases to trimming and J lost 4 bases, with 15 bases between them. The CDR3 runs 15 residues. V and J are TRBV6-5 and TRBJ2-7; D might be TRBD1 (5 bases). The clonotype comes from an adult with rheumatoid arthritis. Specimen: CD8+ T cells sorted from blood. CDR3 in DNA: TGTGCCAGCAGTTACGATGTTAGGGGTGCTTACGAGCAGTACTTC. Translation: CASSYDVRGAYEQYF.